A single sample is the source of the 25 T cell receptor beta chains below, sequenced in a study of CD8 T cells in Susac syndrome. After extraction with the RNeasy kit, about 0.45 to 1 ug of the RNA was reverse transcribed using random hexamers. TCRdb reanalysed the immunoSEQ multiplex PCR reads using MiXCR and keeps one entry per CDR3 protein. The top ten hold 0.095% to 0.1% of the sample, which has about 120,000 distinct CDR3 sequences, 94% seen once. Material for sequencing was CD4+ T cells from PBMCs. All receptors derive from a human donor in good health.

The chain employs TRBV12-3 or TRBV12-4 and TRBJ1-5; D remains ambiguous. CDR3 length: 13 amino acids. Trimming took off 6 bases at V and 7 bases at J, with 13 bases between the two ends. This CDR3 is CASSESGGQPQHF. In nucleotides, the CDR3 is TGTGCCAGCAGCGAGTCAGGAGGGCAGCCCCAGCATTTT.

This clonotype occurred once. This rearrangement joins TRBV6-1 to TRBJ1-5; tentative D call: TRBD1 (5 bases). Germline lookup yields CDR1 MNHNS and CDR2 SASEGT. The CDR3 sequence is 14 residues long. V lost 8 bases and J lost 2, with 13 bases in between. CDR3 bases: TGTGCCAGCGGGGCCAGGGTGGGCAATCAGCCCCAGCATTTT. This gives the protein CASGARVGNQPQHF.

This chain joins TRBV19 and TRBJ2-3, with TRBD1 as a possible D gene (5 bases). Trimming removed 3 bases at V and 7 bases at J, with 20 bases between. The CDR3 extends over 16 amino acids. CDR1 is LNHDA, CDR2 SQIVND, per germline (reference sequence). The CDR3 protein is CASSIQDTLSTNTQYF. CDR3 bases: TGTGCCAGTAGTATTCAGGACACGTTAAGTACTAATACGCAGTATTTT.

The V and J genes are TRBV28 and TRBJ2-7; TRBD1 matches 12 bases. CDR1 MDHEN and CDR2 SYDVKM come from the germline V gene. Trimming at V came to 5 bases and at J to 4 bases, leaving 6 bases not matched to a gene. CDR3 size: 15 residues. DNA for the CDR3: TGTGCCAGCAGTCCTGGGACAGGGGGCCTGTACGAGCAGTACTTC. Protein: CASSPGTGGLYEQYF. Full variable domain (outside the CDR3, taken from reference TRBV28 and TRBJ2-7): DVKVTQSSRYLVKRTGEKVFLECVQDMDHENMFWYRQDPGLGLRLIYFSYDVKMKEKGDIPEGYSVSREKKERFSLILESASTNQTSMYLCASSPGTGGLYEQYFGPGTRLTVT.

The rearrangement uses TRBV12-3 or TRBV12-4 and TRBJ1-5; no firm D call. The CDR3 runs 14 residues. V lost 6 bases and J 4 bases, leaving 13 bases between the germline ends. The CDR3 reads CASSPAISNQPQHF. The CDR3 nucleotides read TGTGCCAGCAGCCCGGCCATCTCTAATCAGCCCCAGCATTTT.

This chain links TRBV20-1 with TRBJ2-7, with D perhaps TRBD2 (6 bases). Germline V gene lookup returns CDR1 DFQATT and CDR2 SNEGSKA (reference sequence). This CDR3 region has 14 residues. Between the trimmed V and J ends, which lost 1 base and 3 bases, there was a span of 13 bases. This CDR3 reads CSARGGGNVYEQYF. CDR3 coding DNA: TGCAGTGCTAGAGGGGGCGGGAACGTCTACGAGCAGTACTTC.

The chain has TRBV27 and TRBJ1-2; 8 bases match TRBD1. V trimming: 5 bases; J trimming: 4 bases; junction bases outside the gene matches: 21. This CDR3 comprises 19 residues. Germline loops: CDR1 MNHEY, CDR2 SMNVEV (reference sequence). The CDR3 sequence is CASSQHYARRPGGSYGYTF. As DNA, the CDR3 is TGTGCCAGCAGTCAGCATTACGCCCGTCGGCCAGGGGGCAGCTATGGCTACACCTTC.

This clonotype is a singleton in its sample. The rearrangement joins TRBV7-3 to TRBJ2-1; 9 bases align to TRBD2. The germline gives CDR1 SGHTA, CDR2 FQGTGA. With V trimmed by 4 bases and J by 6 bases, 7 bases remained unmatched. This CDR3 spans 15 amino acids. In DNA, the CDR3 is TGTGCCAGCAGCTCAGATATAGCGGGAGCCAATGAGCAGTTCTTC. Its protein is CASSSDIAGANEQFF.

The CDR3 here is CASSPNTGGQSKDTQYF. CDR3 nucleotide sequence: TGTGCCAGCAGTCCCAACACAGGGGGTCAGTCGAAGGATACGCAGTATTTT. The J gene is TRBJ2-3, the V gene TRBV28, with 8 bases aligning to TRBD1. The V gene end was trimmed by 5 bases and the J gene end by 6 bases; junction bases not matched to a gene: 16. This CDR3 comprises 17 residues. Per germline, CDR1 MDHEN and CDR2 SYDVKM.

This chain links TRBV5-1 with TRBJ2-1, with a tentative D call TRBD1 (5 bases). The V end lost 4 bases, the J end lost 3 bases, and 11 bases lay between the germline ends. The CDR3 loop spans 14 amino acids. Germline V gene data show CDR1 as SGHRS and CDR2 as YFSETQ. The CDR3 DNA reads TGCGCCAGCAGCCCTCAGGGCCACTACAATGAGCAGTTCTTC. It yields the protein CASSPQGHYNEQFF.

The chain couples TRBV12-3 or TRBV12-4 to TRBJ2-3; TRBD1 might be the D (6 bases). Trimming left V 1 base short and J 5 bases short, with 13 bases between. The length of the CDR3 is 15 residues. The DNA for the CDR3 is TGTGCCAGCAGTTTAGGTCACAGGGACCAAGATACGCAGTATTTT. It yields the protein CASSLGHRDQDTQYF.

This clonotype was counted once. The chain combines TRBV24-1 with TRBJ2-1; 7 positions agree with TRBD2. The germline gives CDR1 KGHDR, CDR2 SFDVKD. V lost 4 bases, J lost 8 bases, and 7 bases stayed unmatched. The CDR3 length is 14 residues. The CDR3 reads CATSDPGLGDEQFF. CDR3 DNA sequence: TGTGCCACCAGTGACCCTGGACTAGGCGATGAGCAGTTCTTC.

The DNA for the CDR3 is TGTGCCAGCAGCGTAGGGCAGGACTACTCCTACGAGCAGTACTTC. It encodes CASSVGQDYSYEQYF. The chain recombines TRBV9 with TRBJ2-7; TRBD2 might be the D (6 bases). The CDR3 contains 15 residues. Germline V gives CDR1 SGDLS, CDR2 YYNGEE. V lost 0 bases and J lost 0, with 10 bases in between.

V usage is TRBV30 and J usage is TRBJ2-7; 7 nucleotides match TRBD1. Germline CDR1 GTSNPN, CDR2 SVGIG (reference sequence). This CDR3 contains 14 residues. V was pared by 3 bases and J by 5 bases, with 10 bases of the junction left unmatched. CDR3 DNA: TGTGCCTGGAGGACAGGGCCATACGGGGACGAGCAGTACTTC. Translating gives CAWRTGPYGDEQYF.

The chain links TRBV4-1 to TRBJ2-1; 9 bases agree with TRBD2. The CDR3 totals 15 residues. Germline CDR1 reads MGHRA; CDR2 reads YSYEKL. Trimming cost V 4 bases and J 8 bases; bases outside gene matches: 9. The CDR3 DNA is TGCGCCAGCAGCCGCGGGGGGGTCCGGGTCGATGAGCAGTTCTTC. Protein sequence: CASSRGGVRVDEQFF.

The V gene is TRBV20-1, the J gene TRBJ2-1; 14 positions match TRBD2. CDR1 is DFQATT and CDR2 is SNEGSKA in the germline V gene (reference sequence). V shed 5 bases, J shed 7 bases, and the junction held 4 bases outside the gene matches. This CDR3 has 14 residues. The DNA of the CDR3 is TGCAGTGCTTTACGACTAGCGGGAGGGAATGAGCAGTTCTTC. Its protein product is CSALRLAGGNEQFF.

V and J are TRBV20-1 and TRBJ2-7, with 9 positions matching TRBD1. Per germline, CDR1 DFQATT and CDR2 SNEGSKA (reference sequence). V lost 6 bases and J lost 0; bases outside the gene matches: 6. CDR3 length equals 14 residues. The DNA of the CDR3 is TGCAGTGCCCGTGGACAGGGGATCTCCTACGAGCAGTACTTC. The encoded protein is CSARGQGISYEQYF.

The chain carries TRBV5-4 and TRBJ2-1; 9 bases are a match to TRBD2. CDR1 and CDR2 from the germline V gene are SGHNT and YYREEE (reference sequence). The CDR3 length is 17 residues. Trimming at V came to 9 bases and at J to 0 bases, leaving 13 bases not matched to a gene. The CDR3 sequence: CATRGGERRSSYNEQFF. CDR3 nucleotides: TGTGCCACCCGCGGGGGGGAGCGGCGGAGCTCCTACAATGAGCAGTTCTTC.

The CDR3 loop is CASSVASDPTQDVQGYTF. CDR3 nucleotide sequence: TGTGCCAGCAGCGTAGCTTCGGACCCCACCCAAGACGTCCAGGGCTACACCTTC. This chain uses TRBV9 with TRBJ1-2; D not resolved. Germline assignment: CDR1 SGDLS and CDR2 YYNGEE. The V end lost 0 bases, the J end lost 8 bases, and 26 bases lay between the germline ends. The CDR3 sequence is 18 residues long.

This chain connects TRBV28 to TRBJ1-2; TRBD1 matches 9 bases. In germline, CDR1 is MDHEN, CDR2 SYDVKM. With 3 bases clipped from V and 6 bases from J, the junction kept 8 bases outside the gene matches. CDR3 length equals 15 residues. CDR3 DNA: TGTGCCAGCAGTTTGGGACAGGGATTATTAAATGGCTACACCTTC. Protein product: CASSLGQGLLNGYTF.

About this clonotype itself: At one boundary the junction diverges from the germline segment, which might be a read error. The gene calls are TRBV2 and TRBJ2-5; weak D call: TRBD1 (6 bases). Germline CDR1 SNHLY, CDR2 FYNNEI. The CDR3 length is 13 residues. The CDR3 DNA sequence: TGTGCCAGCAGTGAAAACAGGGAAGAAACCCAGTACTTC. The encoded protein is CASSENREETQYF.

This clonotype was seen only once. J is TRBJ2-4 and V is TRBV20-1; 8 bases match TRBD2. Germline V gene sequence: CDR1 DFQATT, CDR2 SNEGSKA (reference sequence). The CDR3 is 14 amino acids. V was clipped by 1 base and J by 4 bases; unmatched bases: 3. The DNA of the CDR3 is TGCAGTGCTAGAGCAGCGGGGGAAAAAAACATTCAGTACTTC. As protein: CSARAAGEKNIQYF.

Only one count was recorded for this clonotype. The CDR3 DNA is TGTGCCTGGAGTCCCTCAAACAAAGGGCAGCTGTTTTTT. It specifies CAWSPSNKGQLFF. The chain recombines TRBV30 with TRBJ2-2, with unresolved D. Trimming stripped 2 bases from V and 12 bases from J, with 16 bases between. The CDR3 length is 13 residues. Per germline, CDR1 GTSNPN and CDR2 SVGIG (reference sequence).

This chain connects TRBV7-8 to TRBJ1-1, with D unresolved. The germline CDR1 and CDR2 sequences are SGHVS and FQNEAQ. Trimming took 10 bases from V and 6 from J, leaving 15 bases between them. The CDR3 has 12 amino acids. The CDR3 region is CATSRASAEAFF. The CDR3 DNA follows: TGTGCCACCTCTAGGGCGTCGGCTGAAGCTTTCTTT.

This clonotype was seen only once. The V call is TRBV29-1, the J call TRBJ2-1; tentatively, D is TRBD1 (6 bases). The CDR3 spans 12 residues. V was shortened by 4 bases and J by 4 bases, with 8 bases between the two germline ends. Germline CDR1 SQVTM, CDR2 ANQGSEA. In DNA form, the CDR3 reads TGCAGCGTTGCCGGACAGTACAATGAGCAGTTCTTC. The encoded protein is CSVAGQYNEQFF.